Here is one TCR beta chain with its context. Its antigen is undetermined. CD4+ cells of the naive, central memory, regulatory and stem cell-like memory types were sorted via CD45RO/CCR7/CD25/CD127/CD95/CD27. Reverse transcribing all isolated RNA meant expressed TCRB transcripts were sequenced. Generated by immunoSEQ multiplex PCR, the TCRdb table keeps only in-frame clones and is missing some. The table records fewer than 250,000 clones, 14% of them present only once. This sample was taken from a study of beta chain features in type 1 diabetes. Regarding the study as a whole: Short templates might get an advantage during PCR, and this would be equal in patients and controls. In type 1 diabetes patients, VDJ junctions had fewer insertions; deletions at these junctions were more frequent.

Between the trimmed V and J ends, which lost 4 bases and 5 bases, there was a span of 9 bases. The CDR3 spans 13 residues. Germline CDR1 reads MGHDK; CDR2 reads SYGVNS. The source is a woman in her thirties or forties in good health. Sequenced material: naive CD4+ T cells from blood. The chain recombines TRBV25-1 with TRBJ1-3, with D unresolved. Here the CDR3 reads CASSGGTRNTIYF. Written as DNA, the CDR3 is TGTGCCAGCAGTGGAGGTACGAGAAACACCATATATTTT.